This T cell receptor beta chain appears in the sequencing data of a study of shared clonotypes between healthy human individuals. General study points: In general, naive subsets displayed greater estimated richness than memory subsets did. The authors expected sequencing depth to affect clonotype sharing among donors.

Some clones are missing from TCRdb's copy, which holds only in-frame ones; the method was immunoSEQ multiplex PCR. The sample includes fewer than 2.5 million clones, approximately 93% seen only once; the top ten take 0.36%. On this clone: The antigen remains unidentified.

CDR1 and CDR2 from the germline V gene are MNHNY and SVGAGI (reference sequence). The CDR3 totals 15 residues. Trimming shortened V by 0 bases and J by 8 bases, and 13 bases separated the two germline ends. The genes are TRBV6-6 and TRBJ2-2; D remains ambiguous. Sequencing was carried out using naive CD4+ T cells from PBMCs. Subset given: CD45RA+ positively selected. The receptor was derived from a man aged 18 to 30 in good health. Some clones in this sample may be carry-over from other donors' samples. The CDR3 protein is CASSYSSLPGGELFF. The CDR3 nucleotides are TGTGCCAGCAGTTACTCGAGCCTCCCCGGGGGGGAGCTGTTTTTT.